What follows is one T cell receptor beta chain and its context. Its antigen remains unknown. This sample was included in a study of OX40 agonist ivuxolimab in advanced cancers. Study in general: Dose-escalation patients suffered from hepatocellular carcinoma, melanoma, renal cell or head and neck cancer. Study-level findings and limits: The average count of expanded clones was higher among CD8+ T cells than among CD4+.

The CDR3 has 11 amino acids. Per germline, CDR1 DFQATT and CDR2 SNEGSKA (reference sequence). The V and J ends lost 6 bases and 6 bases respectively, with 11 bases between them. Profiling relied on immunoSEQ multiplex PCR, and the TCRdb table lists in-frame clones only, not all of them. In the table there are about 83,000 clones, around 86% of which are singletons. Autoimmune disease history or systemic immunosuppression barred patients. The J gene is TRBJ1-2, the V gene TRBV20-1; D is unclear. The source material was CD4+ or CD8+ T cells sorted from blood, sampled in a trial of the OX40 agonist ivuxolimab. This clonotype originated in an adult with an advanced solid tumor such as melanoma, head and neck, liver or kidney cancer. Written as DNA, the CDR3 is TGCAGTGCCCCCTATGCTAATGGCTACACCTTC. This gives the protein CSAPYANGYTF.